These 5 T cell receptor beta chains share one sample of origin, sequenced in a study of blood T cell repertoires in COVID-19. The method was immunoSEQ multiplex PCR; TCRdb's version includes in-frame clones alone and lacks a portion of them. This sample has around 130,000 clones; around four fifths occur once, and the top ten carry about 2.4%. Material: PBMCs or T cells enriched from blood (not recorded which). The receptor source for this set is a man aged 35-49 years with acute COVID-19.

The rearrangement joins TRBV5-1 to TRBJ2-3; D not resolved. This CDR3 is built from 14 residues. Germline-derived CDR1 and CDR2 are SGHRS and YFSETQ. V was clipped by 5 bases and J by 1 base, with 11 bases between them. The CDR3 loop reads CASRLGTRTDTQYF. CDR3 DNA: TGCGCCAGCAGACTGGGCACACGCACAGATACGCAGTATTTT. The complete variable domain, with remaining parts taken from reference TRBV5-1 and TRBJ2-3, reads KAGVTQTPRYLIKTRGQQVTLSCSPISGHRSVSWYQQTPGQGLQFLFEYFSETQRNKGNFPGRFSGRQFSNSRSEMNVSTLELGDSALYLCASRLGTRTDTQYFGPGTRLTVL.

The chain is built from TRBV6-5 and TRBJ2-3, with TRBD2 as a possible D gene (7 bases). The ends were cut back, 11 bases at V and 3 bases at J, with 15 bases in the middle. CDR3 length: 13 amino acids. From germline, CDR1 is MNHEY and CDR2 SVGAGI. CDR3 sequence: CAHRAGATDTQYF. CDR3 nucleotide sequence: TGTGCCCACAGGGCGGGAGCGACAGATACGCAGTATTTT.

The chain links TRBV5-5 to TRBJ2-6, with 8 nucleotides matching TRBD1. Germline lookup yields CDR1 SGHKS and CDR2 YYEKEE (reference sequence). The CDR3 is made up of 16 amino acids. Losses at the gene ends were 2 bases for V and 2 bases for J; bases not matched to a gene: 3. The CDR3 here is CASSFEQGAGANVLTF. The CDR3 bases are TGTGCCAGCAGCTTCGAACAGGGGGCTGGGGCCAACGTCCTGACTTTC.

The chain employs TRBV5-8 and TRBJ1-2; a possible D gene is TRBD1 (5 bases). Germline values: CDR1 SGHTS, CDR2 YDEGEE. V lost 3 bases to trimming and J lost 4 bases, with 7 bases between them. This CDR3 spans 12 amino acids. The CDR3 DNA sequence: TGTGCCAGCAGCTCGGACACCTATGGCTACACCTTC. Translating it yields CASSSDTYGYTF.

The CDR3 here is CASSHQRLAGVPGELFF. CDR3 bases: TGTGCCAGCAGCCATCAACGGCTAGCGGGAGTTCCCGGGGAGCTGTTTTTT. The rearrangement links TRBV3-1 (or the pseudogene TRBV3-2) to TRBJ2-2; 10 bases match TRBD2. Germline V CDR1 and CDR2: LGHDT, YNNKEL (reference sequence). The CDR3 sequence is 17 residues long. J lost 6 bases, V lost 3 bases, and 10 bases had no gene match.